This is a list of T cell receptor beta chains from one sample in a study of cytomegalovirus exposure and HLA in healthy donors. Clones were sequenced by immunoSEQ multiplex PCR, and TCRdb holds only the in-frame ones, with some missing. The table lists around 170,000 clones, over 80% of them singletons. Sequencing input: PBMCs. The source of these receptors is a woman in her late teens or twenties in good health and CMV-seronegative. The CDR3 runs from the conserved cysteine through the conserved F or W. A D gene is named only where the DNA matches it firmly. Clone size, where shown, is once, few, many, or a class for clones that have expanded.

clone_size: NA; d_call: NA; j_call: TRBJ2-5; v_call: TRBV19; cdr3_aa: CASSIGVGTSIYEETQYF; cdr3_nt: TGTGCCAGTAGTATCGGGGTAGGAACCTCGATCTACGAAGAGACCCAGTACTTC
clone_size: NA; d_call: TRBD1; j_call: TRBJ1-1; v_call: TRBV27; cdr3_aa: CASSLGTGGGTEAFF; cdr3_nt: TGTGCCAGCAGTTTGGGGACAGGGGGTGGTACTGAAGCTTTCTTT
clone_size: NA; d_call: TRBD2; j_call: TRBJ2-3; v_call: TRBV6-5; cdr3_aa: CASSHPGTPSGAQYF; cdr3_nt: TGTGCCAGCAGTCACCCCGGGACTCCCAGCGGGGCGCAGTATTTT
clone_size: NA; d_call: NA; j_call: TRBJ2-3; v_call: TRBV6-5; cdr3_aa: CASSRPGTTRRAQYF; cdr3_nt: TGTGCCAGCAGTAGACCCGGGACAACGAGGAGAGCGCAGTATTTT
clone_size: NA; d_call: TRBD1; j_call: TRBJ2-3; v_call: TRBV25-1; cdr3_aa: CASRPPGQGDTQYF; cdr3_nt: TGTGCCAGCAGACCCCCGGGACAGGGGGATACGCAGTATTTT
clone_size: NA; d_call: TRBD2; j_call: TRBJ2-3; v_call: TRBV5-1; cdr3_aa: CASTRAGVSTDTQYF; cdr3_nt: TGCGCCAGCACCCGAGCGGGGGTGAGCACAGATACGCAGTATTTT
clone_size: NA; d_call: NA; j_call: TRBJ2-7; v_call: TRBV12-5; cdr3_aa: CASGLQFYEQYF; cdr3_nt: TGTGCTAGTGGTTTACAGTTCTACGAGCAGTACTTC
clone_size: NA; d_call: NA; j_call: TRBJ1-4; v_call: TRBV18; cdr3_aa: CASSPDTPKSVNEKLFF; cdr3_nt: TGTGCCAGCTCACCGGACACCCCTAAGAGCGTGAATGAAAAACTGTTTTTT
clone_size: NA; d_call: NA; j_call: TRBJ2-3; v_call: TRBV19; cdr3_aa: CASSSSSTDTQYF; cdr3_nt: TGTGCCAGCTCCTCTTCTAGCACAGATACGCAGTATTTT
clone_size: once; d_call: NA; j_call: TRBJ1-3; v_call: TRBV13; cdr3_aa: CASSLAPSGTIYF; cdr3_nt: TGTGCCAGCAGCTTAGCACCGAGTGGCACCATATATTTT
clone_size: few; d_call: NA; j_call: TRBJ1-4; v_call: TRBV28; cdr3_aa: CASSTSAGGRNEKLFF; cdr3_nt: TGTGCCAGCAGCACGAGCGCGGGGGGGCGGAATGAAAAACTGTTTTTT
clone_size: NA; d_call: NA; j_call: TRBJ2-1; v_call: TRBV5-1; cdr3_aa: CASSTLPERVSYNEQFF; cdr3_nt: TGCGCCAGCAGCACCCTCCCTGAGCGGGTCTCCTACAATGAGCAGTTCTTC
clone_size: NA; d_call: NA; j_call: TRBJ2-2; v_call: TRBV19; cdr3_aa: CASSIWQANTGELFF; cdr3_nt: TGTGCCAGTAGTATATGGCAGGCGAACACCGGGGAGCTGTTTTTT
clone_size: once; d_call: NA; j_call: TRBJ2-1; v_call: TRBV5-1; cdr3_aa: CASSLGGAREQFF; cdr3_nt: TGCGCCAGCAGCTTGGGTGGGGCTAGGGAGCAGTTCTTC
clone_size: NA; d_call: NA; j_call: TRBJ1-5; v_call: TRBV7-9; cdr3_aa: CSSSLGQNSPQHF; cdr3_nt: TGTTCCAGCAGCTTAGGGCAGAATTCGCCCCAGCATTTT
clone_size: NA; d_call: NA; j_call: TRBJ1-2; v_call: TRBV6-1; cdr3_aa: CASSEYGGYGYTF; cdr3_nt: TGTGCCAGCAGTGAATACGGCGGGTATGGCTACACCTTC
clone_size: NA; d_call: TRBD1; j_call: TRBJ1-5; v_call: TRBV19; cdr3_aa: CASSIERRDRTDSNQPQHF; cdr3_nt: TGTGCCAGTAGTATAGAAAGGAGGGACAGAACAGATAGCAATCAGCCCCAGCATTTT
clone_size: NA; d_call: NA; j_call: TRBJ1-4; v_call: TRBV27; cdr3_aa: CASRYGGATNEKLFF; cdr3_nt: TGTGCCAGCAGGTACGGCGGGGCAACTAATGAAAAACTGTTTTTT
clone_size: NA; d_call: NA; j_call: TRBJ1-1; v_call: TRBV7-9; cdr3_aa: CASSFGGAEAFF; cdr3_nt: TGTGCCAGCAGCTTCGGGGGGGCTGAAGCTTTCTTT
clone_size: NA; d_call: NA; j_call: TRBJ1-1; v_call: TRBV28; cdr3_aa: CASSLEGERAFF; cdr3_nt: TGTGCCAGCAGCCTAGAGGGGGAAAGAGCTTTCTTT
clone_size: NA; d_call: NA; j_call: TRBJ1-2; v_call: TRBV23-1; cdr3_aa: CASTLDSRHYGYTF; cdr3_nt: TGCGCCAGTACCCTGGACAGTAGACACTATGGCTACACCTTC
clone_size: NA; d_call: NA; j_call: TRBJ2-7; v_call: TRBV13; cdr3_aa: CASSSKADSYEQYF; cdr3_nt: TGTGCCAGCAGCTCTAAGGCGGACAGTTACGAGCAGTACTTC
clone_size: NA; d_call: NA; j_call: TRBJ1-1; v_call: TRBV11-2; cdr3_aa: CASSLQGLEAFF; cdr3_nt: TGTGCCAGCAGCTTACAGGGGCTTGAAGCTTTCTTT
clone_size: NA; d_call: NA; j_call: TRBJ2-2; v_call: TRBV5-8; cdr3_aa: CASSLGWARNTGELFF; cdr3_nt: TGTGCCAGCAGCTTGGGGTGGGCACGGAACACCGGGGAGCTGTTTTTT
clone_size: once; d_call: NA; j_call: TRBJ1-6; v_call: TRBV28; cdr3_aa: CASSFFLTRNSPLHF; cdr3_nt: TGTGCCAGCAGTTTTTTTTTGACTAGAAATTCACCCCTCCACTTT
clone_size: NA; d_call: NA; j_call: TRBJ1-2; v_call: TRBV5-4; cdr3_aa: CASSWPYTF; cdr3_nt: TGTGCCAGCAGCTGGCCCTACACCTTC
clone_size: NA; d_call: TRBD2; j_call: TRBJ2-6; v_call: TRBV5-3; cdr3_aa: CARSGGVTGANVLTF; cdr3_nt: TGTGCCAGAAGCGGGGGGGTAACTGGGGCCAACGTCCTGACTTTC
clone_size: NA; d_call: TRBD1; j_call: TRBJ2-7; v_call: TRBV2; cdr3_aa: CASSGQGAYEQYF; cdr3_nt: TGTGCCAGCAGTGGACAGGGGGCATACGAGCAGTACTTC
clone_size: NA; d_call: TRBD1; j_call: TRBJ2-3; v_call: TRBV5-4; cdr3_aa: CASSAGQGSTDTQYF; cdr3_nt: TGTGCCAGCAGCGCCGGACAGGGGAGCACAGATACGCAGTATTTT
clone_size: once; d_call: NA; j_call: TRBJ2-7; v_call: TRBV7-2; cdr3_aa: CASSLTRQENEQYF; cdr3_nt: TGTGCCAGCAGCCTGACACGTCAAGAGAACGAGCAGTACTTC
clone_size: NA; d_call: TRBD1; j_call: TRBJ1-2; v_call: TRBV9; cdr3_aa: CASSAHRGGYGYTF; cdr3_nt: TGTGCCAGCAGCGCCCACAGGGGGGGCTATGGCTACACCTTC
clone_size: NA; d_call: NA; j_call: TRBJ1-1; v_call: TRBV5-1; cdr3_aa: CASTQQGGNTEAFF; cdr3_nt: TGCGCCAGCACCCAACAAGGGGGGAACACTGAAGCTTTCTTT
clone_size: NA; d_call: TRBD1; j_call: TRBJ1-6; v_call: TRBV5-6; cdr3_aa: CASSLRQGLRSPLHF; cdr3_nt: TGTGCCAGCAGCTTGAGACAGGGGCTTAGGTCACCCCTCCACTTT
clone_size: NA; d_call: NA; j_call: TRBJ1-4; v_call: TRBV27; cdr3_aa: CASSFRAATNEKLFF; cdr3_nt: TGTGCCAGCAGTTTCAGGGCTGCAACTAATGAAAAACTGTTTTTT
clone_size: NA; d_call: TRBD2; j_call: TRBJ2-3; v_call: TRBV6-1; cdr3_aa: CASSKIAGGPDTQYF; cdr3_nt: TGTGCCAGCAGTAAAATTGCGGGGGGGCCTGATACGCAGTATTTT
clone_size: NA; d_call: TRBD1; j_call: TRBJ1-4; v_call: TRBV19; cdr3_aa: CASSPGQGLEKLFF; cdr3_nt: TGTGCCAGTAGCCCGGGACAGGGGCTTGAAAAACTGTTTTTT
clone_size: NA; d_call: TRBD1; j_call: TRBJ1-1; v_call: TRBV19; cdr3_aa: CASRIGQGKAFF; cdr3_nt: TGTGCCAGTAGAATAGGACAGGGAAAAGCTTTCTTT
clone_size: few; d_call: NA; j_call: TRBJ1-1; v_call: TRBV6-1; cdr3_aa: CASSVRGEAFF; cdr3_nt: TGTGCCAGCAGTGTCCGGGGGGAAGCTTTCTTT
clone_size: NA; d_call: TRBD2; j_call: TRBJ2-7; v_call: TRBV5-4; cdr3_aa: CASSPPGLVGEQYF; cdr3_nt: TGTGCCAGCAGCCCCCCTGGACTAGTTGGCGAGCAGTACTTC
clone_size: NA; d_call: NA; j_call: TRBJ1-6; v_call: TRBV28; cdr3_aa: CARSADYNSPLHF; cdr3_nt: TGTGCCCGCAGCGCGGACTATAATTCACCCCTCCACTTT
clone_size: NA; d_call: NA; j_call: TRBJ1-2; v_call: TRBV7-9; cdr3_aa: CSSSPGGVGYTF; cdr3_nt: TGTTCCAGCAGCCCCGGAGGAGTCGGCTACACCTTC
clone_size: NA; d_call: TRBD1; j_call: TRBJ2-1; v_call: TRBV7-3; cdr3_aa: CASSAGTGGFNEQFF; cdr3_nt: TGTGCCAGCAGCGCAGGGACAGGGGGCTTCAATGAGCAGTTCTTC
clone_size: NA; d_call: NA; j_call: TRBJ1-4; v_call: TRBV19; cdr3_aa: CASSGRRTPEKLFF; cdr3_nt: TGTGCCAGTAGTGGTCGGAGGACTCCCGAAAAACTGTTTTTT